This T cell receptor (beta chain) was sequenced during a study of T cell changes during pregnancy in multiple sclerosis (dated by TCRdb to the late 2010s). With respect to the entire study: The study examined how the T cell repertoire changed over the course of pregnancy in women with multiple sclerosis.

About this clone itself: Its antigen is not yet known. Nothing much larger sits one base from this clone, and base qualities are not available.

The library was produced with the immunoSEQ multiplex PCR assay. Entries here come from immuneACCESS through TCRdb and include only in-frame sequences with V and J called. Some clones fail to appear in such tables; in the studies checked, an unresolved V gene covers under half of the shortfall, and the cause of the remainder is unknown. The table for this sample lists roughly 93,000 clones; 85% to 95% of them were counted only once. The top ten clones comprise approximately 2% of the sample. V is cut by 6 bases and J by 1 base, and the space between the germline ends is 9 bases. The CDR3 starts with the cysteine, ends with the phenylalanine, and has 13 residues. This entry keeps only the CDR3 DNA: 39 bases, framed from base 1. For CDR1 and CDR2, the germline V gene (reference sequence) lists MNHNY and SVGAGI.

The rearranged chain carries TRBV6-6 and TRBJ1-1, with TRBD1 perhaps the D gene, on 5 matching bases. The TCR comes from a female donor with multiple sclerosis, enrolled in a pregnancy study. Sequenced here: peripheral blood, sampled after pregnancy. The bases are TGTGCCAGCAGCCGACAGAAGAACACTGAAGCTTTCTTT. The resulting protein is CASSRQKNTEAFF.